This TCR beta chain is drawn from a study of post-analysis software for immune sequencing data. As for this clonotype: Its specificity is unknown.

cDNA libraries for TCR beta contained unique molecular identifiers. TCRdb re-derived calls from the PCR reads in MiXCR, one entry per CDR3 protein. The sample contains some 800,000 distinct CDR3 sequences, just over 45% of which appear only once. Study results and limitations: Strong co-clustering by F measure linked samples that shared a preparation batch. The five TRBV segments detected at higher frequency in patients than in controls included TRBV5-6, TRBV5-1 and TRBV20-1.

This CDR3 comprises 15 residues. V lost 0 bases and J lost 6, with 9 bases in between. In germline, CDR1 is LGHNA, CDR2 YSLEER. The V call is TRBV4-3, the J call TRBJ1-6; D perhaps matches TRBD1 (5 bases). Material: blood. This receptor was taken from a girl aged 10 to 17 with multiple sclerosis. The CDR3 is CASSQEGDGNSPLHF. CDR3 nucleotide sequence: TGCGCCAGCAGCCAAGAGGGGGACGGTAATTCACCCCTCCACTTT.